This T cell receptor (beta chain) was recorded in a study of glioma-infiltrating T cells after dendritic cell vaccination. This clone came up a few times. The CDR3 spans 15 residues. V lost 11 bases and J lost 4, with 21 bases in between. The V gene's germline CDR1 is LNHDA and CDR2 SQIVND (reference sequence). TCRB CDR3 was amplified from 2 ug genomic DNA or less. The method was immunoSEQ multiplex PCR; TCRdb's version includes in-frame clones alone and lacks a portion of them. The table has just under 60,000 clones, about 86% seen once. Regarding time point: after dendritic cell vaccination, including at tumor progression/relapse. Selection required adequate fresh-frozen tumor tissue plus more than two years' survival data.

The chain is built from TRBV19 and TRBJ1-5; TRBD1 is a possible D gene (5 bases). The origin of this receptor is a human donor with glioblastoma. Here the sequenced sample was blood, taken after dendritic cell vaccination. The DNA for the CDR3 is TGTGCCGTAAGGGAATGGGACGGGACTAATCAGCCCCAGCATTTT. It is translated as CAVREWDGTNQPQHF.